This is a list of T cell receptor beta chains from one sample in a study of cytomegalovirus exposure and HLA in healthy donors. Assay: immunoSEQ multiplex PCR; the TCRdb copy retains only in-frame clones and omits some. The table includes 150,000 to 200,000 clones, just under 80% detected once. Sequencing was performed on PBMCs. The receptors shown here come from a woman in her forties or fifties in good health and CMV-seropositive. Each CDR3 is given with its conserved first and last residue. The order of the fields is J gene, D gene, V gene, clone size, CDR3 DNA, CDR3 protein. A D gene is named only where the DNA matches it firmly. Clone size is shown for a subset of rows, as once, few, many or a class of expanded clone.

>TRBJ2-7|TRBD2|TRBV28|-
TGTGCCAGCAATAGGCCGGGGGGGCCCTACGAGCAGTACTTC
CASNRPGGPYEQYF
>TRBJ2-7|TRBD1|TRBV7-2|-
TGTGCCAGCAGTGGACAGGGGGCGGGGGAGCAGTACTTC
CASSGQGAGEQYF
>TRBJ2-7|TRBD1|TRBV5-4|few
TGTGCCAGCAGCTTGGGGACAGGGACCTCGACCTACGAGCAGTACTTC
CASSLGTGTSTYEQYF
>TRBJ1-4|-|TRBV7-9|-
TGTGCCAGCAGCTCCCCGGGGGGCTCGGGAGAAAAACTGTTTTTT
CASSSPGGSGEKLFF
>TRBJ1-2|-|TRBV5-8|few
TGTGCCAGCAGCAAACTAACCGGGCCGGGGGGGAACTATGGCTACACCTTC
CASSKLTGPGGNYGYTF
>TRBJ1-1|-|TRBV4-3|-
TGCGCCAGCAGCCAAGATTCGGGTTACACTGAAGCTTTCTTT
CASSQDSGYTEAFF
>TRBJ1-5|-|TRBV7-8|-
TGTGCCAGCAGCCCTGCGGGGGGTGGCAATCAGCCCCAGCATTTT
CASSPAGGGNQPQHF
>TRBJ2-5|-|TRBV29-1|-
TGCAGCGTTGATTCCGTGGCGGGCCAAGAGACCCAGTACTTC
CSVDSVAGQETQYF
>TRBJ1-1|-|TRBV29-1|-
TGCAGCGCCGGGACTAGGGACACTGAAGCTTTCTTT
CSAGTRDTEAFF
>TRBJ1-3|-|TRBV9|-
TGTGCCAGCAGCGTTGAAGCGCACTCTGGAAACACCATATATTTT
CASSVEAHSGNTIYF
>TRBJ1-1|TRBD1|TRBV5-1|-
TGCGCCAGCAGGCCGGGCCAGGGGGCCGAGAACACTGAAGCTTTCTTT
CASRPGQGAENTEAFF
>TRBJ1-2|-|TRBV4-3|-
TGCGCCAGCAGCCTGAGGACAGCTTCGGGCTATGGCTACACCTTC
CASSLRTASGYGYTF
>TRBJ2-1|-|TRBV7-3|-
TGTGCCAGCGGGGGGTCCTCAAACAATGAGCAGTTCTTC
CASGGSSNNEQFF
>TRBJ2-7|-|TRBV21-1|-
TGTGCCAGCAGCAAAAGAGGGGTGGGTCGGGACAGCTCCTACGAGCAGTACTTC
CASSKRGVGRDSSYEQYF
>TRBJ1-1|TRBD1|TRBV6-5|-
TGTGCCAGCAGTTACGGGACAGAGACGATGAACACTGAAGCTTTCTTT
CASSYGTETMNTEAFF
>TRBJ2-7|TRBD2|TRBV29-1|-
TGCAGCGTTGAAGTAAGCGGGAGTAGGTACGAGCAGTACTTC
CSVEVSGSRYEQYF
>TRBJ1-1|TRBD1|TRBV14|-
TGTGCCAGCAGCGGACAGGGGTACACTGAAGCTTTCTTT
CASSGQGYTEAFF
>TRBJ1-1|TRBD1|TRBV18|-
TGTGCCAGCTCGCAAGACAGGGAGAGCACTGAAGCTTTCTTT
CASSQDRESTEAFF
>TRBJ1-2|-|TRBV27|-
TGTGCCAGCAGTTTGTCGCGGGACGGACGCGGCTACACCTTC
CASSLSRDGRGYTF
>TRBJ2-1|-|TRBV11-2|-
TGTGCCAGCGGCACCTGGCAGGGACAAAGTGAGCAGTTCTTC
CASGTWQGQSEQFF
>TRBJ1-2|TRBD1|TRBV6-1|-
TGTGCCAGCAGTGAATTACAGGGGGCGCGTGGCTACACCTTC
CASSELQGARGYTF
>TRBJ1-1|TRBD1|TRBV15|-
TGTGCCACCAGCAGAGAGCAGGGGGACACTGAAGCTTTCTTT
CATSREQGDTEAFF
>TRBJ2-5|TRBD1|TRBV9|-
TGTGCCAGCAGCCCGGGGACGACAGGGGCTGGGGAGACCCAGTACTTC
CASSPGTTGAGETQYF
>TRBJ2-5|TRBD2|TRBV4-2|-
TGTGCCAGCAGCCAAGCCTTAGGGACTAGCGGGCAAGAGACCCAGTACTTC
CASSQALGTSGQETQYF